This entry lists 32 T cell receptor beta chains sequenced from one sample in a study of cytomegalovirus exposure and HLA in healthy donors. Primers: 60 Vbeta forward and 13 Jbeta reverse. The table came from immunoSEQ multiplex PCR; TCRdb's copy has only in-frame clones and leaves some out. In the table there are 130,000 to 150,000 clones, about 80% of which are singletons. The sample consisted of PBMCs. The receptors were gathered from a man aged 35 to 55 in good health and CMV-seronegative.

This rearrangement joins TRBV7-9 to TRBJ1-1, with TRBD1 identical over 11 bases. Germline V gene sequence: CDR1 SEHNR, CDR2 FQNEAQ (reference sequence). Trimming took 5 bases from V and 5 from J; bases not matched to a gene: 10. The CDR3 sequence is 16 residues long. Here the CDR3 reads CASSGGQGARGTEAFF. The DNA of the CDR3 is TGTGCCAGCAGCGGAGGACAGGGGGCGCGAGGGACTGAAGCTTTCTTT.

V usage is TRBV7-3 and J usage is TRBJ1-6, with 7 nucleotides matching TRBD1. J lost 7 bases, V lost 3 bases, and 3 bases had no gene match. The CDR3 contains 14 residues. Germline loops: CDR1 SGHTA, CDR2 FQGTGA. For the CDR3, the DNA is TGTGCCAGCAGCTTTGGGACAGCCAATTCACCCCTCCACTTT. It specifies CASSFGTANSPLHF.

The J gene is TRBJ2-7, the V gene TRBV6-6; 7 bases match TRBD1. The germline CDR1 and CDR2 sequences are MNHNY and SVGAGI (reference sequence). After removal of 6 bases from V and 1 base from J, the junction contained 9 bases not matched to a gene. The CDR3 runs 15 residues. CDR3 sequence (DNA): TGTGCCAGCAGCACTAACCGGGACAGATCCTACGAGCAGTACTTC. Translation: CASSTNRDRSYEQYF.

Judged by abundance, this clone is large (0.1 to 1%). The chain employs TRBV19 and TRBJ1-2, with D perhaps TRBD1 (5 bases). The CDR3 covers 15 residues. The germline V gene has CDR1 LNHDA and CDR2 SQIVND (reference sequence). Trimming took off 0 bases at V and 6 bases at J, with 14 bases between the two ends. CDR3 nucleotides: TGTGCCAGTAGTATAGACAGGGCCTTTTTCGATGGCTACACCTTC. Amino acids: CASSIDRAFFDGYTF.

V and J are TRBV30 and TRBJ2-1, with 10 nucleotides matching TRBD1. The trim removed 0 bases at V and 3 bases at J, leaving 2 bases unmatched. CDR3 length: 15 amino acids. Germline CDR1 reads GTSNPN; CDR2 reads SVGIG (reference sequence). The CDR3 spells CAWSVRTGGYNEQFF. CDR3 DNA: TGTGCCTGGAGTGTACGGACAGGGGGCTACAATGAGCAGTTCTTC.

V gene TRBV27 combines with J gene TRBJ1-1; a weak D match, TRBD1 (5 bases). There are 14 residues in the CDR3. Germline lookup yields CDR1 MNHEY and CDR2 SMNVEV (reference sequence). Trimming left V 4 bases short and J 1 base short, with 10 bases between. This CDR3 reads CASSYQGSNTEAFF. In nucleotides, the CDR3 is TGTGCCAGCAGTTATCAGGGCTCGAACACTGAAGCTTTCTTT.

This clone was counted between two and nine times. Other nucleotide sequences in the sample specify the same CDR3. The rearrangement joins TRBV5-4 to TRBJ1-1; 8 bases match TRBD1. The CDR3 sequence is 14 residues long. Germline CDR1 reads SGHNT; CDR2 reads YYREEE (reference sequence). The V and J ends lost 4 bases and 3 bases, in that order; junction bases with no gene match: 5. The CDR3 region has the DNA TGTGCCAGCAGCCCACTGACAGGGGACACTGAAGCTTTCTTT. This gives the protein CASSPLTGDTEAFF.

V and J are TRBV15 and TRBJ2-3; D might be TRBD1 (6 bases). Germline V CDR1 and CDR2: LNHNV, YYDKDF (reference sequence). The CDR3 loop spans 18 amino acids. Between the trimmed V and J ends, which lost 0 bases and 3 bases, there was a span of 19 bases. DNA of the CDR3: TGTGCCACCAGCAGAGAAGCGAGACAGGCTTTAAGAACAGATACGCAGTATTTT. It translates to CATSREARQALRTDTQYF.

The V gene is TRBV5-1, the J gene TRBJ2-5, with D possibly being TRBD1 (5 bases). The J call may not be correct, given that the DNA end is closer to TRBJ2-7. The CDR3 contains 15 residues. The germline gives CDR1 SGHRS, CDR2 YFSETQ. The CDR3: CASSLTSGITYEQYF. The CDR3 DNA reads as TGCGCCAGCAGCCTGACTTCAGGGATAACCTACGAGCAGTACTTC.

The chain links TRBV27 to TRBJ2-5; possibly TRBD1 for D (6 bases). CDR3 length: 17 residues. Between the trimmed V and J ends, which lost 0 bases and 4 bases, there was a span of 18 bases. Per germline, CDR1 MNHEY and CDR2 SMNVEV (reference sequence). The CDR3: CASSLSGAALHTETQYF. DNA of the CDR3: TGTGCCAGCAGTTTATCGGGGGCCGCTCTCCACACAGAGACCCAGTACTTC.

The chain has TRBV11-3 and TRBJ2-2, with TRBD1 matching over 8 bases. The CDR3 is made up of 17 amino acids. Germline loops: CDR1 SGHNT, CDR2 YENEEA. V was clipped by 5 bases and J by 2 bases; unmatched bases: 10. The CDR3 nucleotides are TGTGCCAGCAGCCCGGGACAGGCGAGGGGTAACACCGGGGAGCTGTTTTTT. This translates into CASSPGQARGNTGELFF. Filled out from reference TRBV11-3 and TRBJ2-2, the complete variable domain reads EAGVVQSPRYKIIEKKQPVAFWCNPISGHNTLYWYLQNLGQGPELLIRYENEEAVDDSQLPKDRFSAERLKGVDSTLKIQPAELGDSAVYLCASSPGQARGNTGELFFGEGSRLTVL.

The chain carries TRBV5-4 and TRBJ2-3; 11 bases fit TRBD2. The V segment lost 4 bases and the J segment 8 bases; nucleotides outside the gene matches: 12. Germline CDR1 is SGHNT and CDR2 is YYREEE (reference sequence). The CDR3 has 16 amino acids. The CDR3 bases are TGTGCCAGCAGCGTAGCGGGGGGGGCCACCGTTGTTACGCAGTATTTT. Translating gives CASSVAGGATVVTQYF.

This clone came up a few times. This chain uses TRBV15 with TRBJ1-1; D gene uncertain. Per germline, CDR1 LNHNV and CDR2 YYDKDF (reference sequence). CDR3 length: 12 residues. The ends were cut back, 3 bases at V and 5 bases at J, with 7 bases in the middle. The CDR3 sequence is CATSRIQTEAFF. The CDR3 bases are TGTGCCACCAGCAGGATACAAACTGAAGCTTTCTTT.

The chain links TRBV11-2 to TRBJ2-5; no firm D call. This CDR3 spans 14 amino acids. Germline lookup yields CDR1 SGHAT and CDR2 FQNNGV. Trimming removed 5 bases from V and 5 bases from J, with 15 bases in between. The CDR3 DNA follows: TGTGCCAGCAGCCCTGTCGGCTCGCGGGAGACCCAGTACTTC. It encodes CASSPVGSRETQYF.

The chain links TRBV5-1 to TRBJ2-3; 10 bases line up with TRBD1. This CDR3 is 14 amino acids long. CDR1 and CDR2 (germline): SGHRS, YFSETQ. The ends lost 7 bases at V and 3 bases at J; junction bases unmatched: 5. The CDR3 spells CASARDRGTDTQYF. CDR3 nucleotide sequence: TGCGCCAGCGCGCGGGACAGGGGTACAGATACGCAGTATTTT.

This sequence joins TRBV12-5 and TRBJ1-2, with 8 bases lining up with TRBD1. The germline V gene has CDR1 LGHNT and CDR2 FRNRAP. The CDR3 length is 15 residues. After removal of 2 bases from V and 3 bases from J, the junction contained 5 bases not matched to a gene. This chain's CDR3 is CASGLPDRGYYGYTF. CDR3 nucleotides: TGTGCTAGTGGTTTGCCTGACAGGGGCTACTATGGCTACACCTTC.

The J gene is TRBJ2-1, the V gene TRBV29-1; 10 positions agree with TRBD1. The CDR3 sequence is 15 residues long. V trimming: 2 bases; J trimming: 8 bases; junction bases outside the gene matches: 9. Germline V CDR1 and CDR2: SQVTM, ANQGSEA. In DNA, the CDR3 is TGCAGCGTTGAACTCCGGGACAGGGGCGCCTATGAGCAGTTCTTC. Protein product: CSVELRDRGAYEQFF.

The rearrangement uses TRBV7-2 and TRBJ2-5; 9 bases align to TRBD1. The germline V gene encodes CDR1 SGHTA and CDR2 FQGNSA. V was clipped by 6 bases and J by 5 bases; unmatched bases: 4. The CDR3 sequence is 13 residues long. The CDR3 reads CASSLDRGETQYF. The CDR3, as DNA: TGTGCCAGCAGTTTGGACAGGGGCGAGACCCAGTACTTC.

The chain links TRBV19 to TRBJ2-3; D gene unclear. V dropped 5 bases and J dropped 7 bases, with 7 bases sitting between them. Germline CDR1 is LNHDA and CDR2 is SQIVND (reference sequence). The length of the CDR3 is 11 residues. CDR3 sequence (DNA): TGTGCCAGTAGTGGCCCCCATACGCAGTATTTT. Its protein product is CASSGPHTQYF.

The chain has TRBV5-4 and TRBJ2-1, with 16 nucleotides matching TRBD2. The germline CDR1 and CDR2 sequences are SGHNT and YYREEE (reference sequence). V gave up 3 bases and J gave up 1 base; unmatched junction bases: 7. There are 19 residues in the CDR3. CDR3 amino acids: CASSSPGTSGGASYNEQFF. The CDR3 region has the DNA TGTGCCAGCAGCTCGCCAGGGACTAGCGGGGGGGCTTCCTACAATGAGCAGTTCTTC.

V usage is TRBV7-2 and J usage is TRBJ2-2; TRBD1 agrees at 9 bases. The J segment lost 6 bases and the V segment lost 0 bases, leaving 5 bases of the junction unmatched. Germline V lookup: CDR1 SGHTA, CDR2 FQGNSA. The CDR3 is 16 residues long. Here the CDR3 reads CASSLAGQGSAGELFF. Written as DNA, the CDR3 is TGTGCCAGCAGCTTAGCGGGACAGGGATCCGCCGGGGAGCTGTTTTTT. The full variable domain, with the rest looked up from reference TRBV7-2 and TRBJ2-2, is GAGVSQSPSNKVTEKGKDVELRCDPISGHTALYWYRQSLGQGLEFLIYFQGNSAPDKSGLPSDRFSAERTGGSVSTLTIQRTQQEDSAVYLCASSLAGQGSAGELFFGEGSRLTVL.

The V gene is TRBV7-2, the J gene TRBJ1-5; 7 bases map to TRBD1. V shed 4 bases, J shed 5 bases, and the junction held 5 bases outside the gene matches. The CDR3 extends over 14 amino acids. In germline, CDR1 is SGHTA, CDR2 FQGNSA. The CDR3 loop reads CASSSGTVYQPQHF. The DNA of the CDR3 is TGTGCCAGCAGCTCTGGGACAGTATATCAGCCCCAGCATTTT. Filled out from reference TRBV7-2 and TRBJ1-5, the complete variable domain reads GAGVSQSPSNKVTEKGKDVELRCDPISGHTALYWYRQSLGQGLEFLIYFQGNSAPDKSGLPSDRFSAERTGGSVSTLTIQRTQQEDSAVYLCASSSGTVYQPQHFGDGTRLSIL.

The rearrangement uses TRBV9 and TRBJ2-7; a weak D match, TRBD2 (7 bases). Trimming took 3 bases from V and 2 from J, leaving 18 bases between them. The CDR3 has 16 amino acids. Germline assignment: CDR1 SGDLS and CDR2 YYNGEE. The CDR3 bases are TGTGCCAGCAGCGCGAAGGGGGGGACTTTCCCCTACGAGCAGTACTTC. Residues: CASSAKGGTFPYEQYF.

This clone was observed a handful of times. J is TRBJ2-5 and V is TRBV30; tentative D call: TRBD1 (5 bases). V dropped 5 bases and J dropped 1 base, with 8 bases sitting between them. The CDR3 is made up of 12 amino acids. Germline CDR1 is GTSNPN and CDR2 is SVGIG (reference sequence). This chain's CDR3 is CAWERGQETQYF. The CDR3 DNA is TGTGCCTGGGAAAGGGGCCAAGAGACCCAGTACTTC.

V usage is TRBV5-4 and J usage is TRBJ2-5, with 8 bases identical to TRBD2. Germline CDR1 SGHNT, CDR2 YYREEE (reference sequence). The CDR3 is made up of 15 amino acids. V was clipped by 7 bases and J by 1 base; unmatched bases: 9. In DNA form, the CDR3 reads TGTGCCAGCGCTGGGACTAGGGGGGGCCAAGAGACCCAGTACTTC. It encodes CASAGTRGGQETQYF.

The J gene is TRBJ1-6, the V gene TRBV25-1; D not certain. V was trimmed by 3 bases and J by 4 bases, leaving 13 bases between them. The CDR3 is made up of 16 amino acids. Germline values: CDR1 MGHDK, CDR2 SYGVNS. The CDR3 DNA reads as TGTGCCAGCAGTGAGGGTCAGGATCGATATAATTCACCCCTCCACTTT. Protein: CASSEGQDRYNSPLHF.

A word on this clone: A read error is likely, as this CDR3 ends without the conserved phenylalanine or tryptophan. V usage is TRBV6-5 and J usage is TRBJ1-5, with a weak D call TRBD1 (6 bases). V lost 0 bases, J lost 4 bases, and 10 bases lay in between. Germline CDR1 is MNHEY and CDR2 is SVGAGI. CDR3 length: 15 amino acids. The CDR3 spells CASSYSRDTNQPQHS. The CDR3 DNA is TGTGCCAGCAGTTACTCGAGGGACACTAATCAGCCCCAGCATTCT.

The chain is built from TRBV19 and TRBJ1-5; D gene uncertain. V was pared by 6 bases and J by 11 bases, with 23 bases between. Germline assignment: CDR1 LNHDA and CDR2 SQIVND (reference sequence). The CDR3 runs 15 residues. Written as DNA, the CDR3 is TGTGCCAGTAGAATTGAGGGCAGCCTTACGTCGGCCCAGCATTTT. Its translation: CASRIEGSLTSAQHF.

V gene TRBV28 combines with J gene TRBJ1-5; TRBD1 might be the D (5 bases). Germline V gene sequence: CDR1 MDHEN, CDR2 SYDVKM. Trimming stripped 6 bases from V and 7 bases from J, with 22 bases between. The CDR3 runs 16 residues. Here the CDR3 reads CASSQSTGLRSQPQHF. The CDR3 DNA sequence: TGTGCCAGCAGCCAATCAACAGGATTGAGGAGCCAGCCCCAGCATTTT.

This chain connects TRBV10-1 to TRBJ1-1; the D gene is possibly TRBD1 (6 bases). Germline V gives CDR1 WNHNN, CDR2 SYGVQD (reference sequence). The CDR3 consists of 13 residues. Trimming took off 5 bases at V and 1 base at J, with 8 bases between the two ends. CDR3 region: CASSPRGNTEAFF. CDR3 bases: TGCGCCAGCAGTCCCAGGGGGAACACTGAAGCTTTCTTT.

The rearrangement links TRBV6-1 to TRBJ2-1, with 9 bases fitting TRBD2. CDR3 length: 18 residues. Germline values: CDR1 MNHNS, CDR2 SASEGT. V shed 1 base and J 5 bases; nucleotides not matched to a gene: 12. The CDR3 here is CASSEGGLAPETDNEQFF. The CDR3, as DNA: TGTGCCAGCAGTGAAGGGGGACTAGCCCCCGAGACGGACAATGAGCAGTTCTTC.

This chain uses TRBV11-1 with TRBJ1-1; the D is unclear. V lost 0 bases to trimming and J lost 2 bases, with 7 bases between them. CDR1 and CDR2 from the germline V gene are SGHAT and FQDESV (reference sequence). This CDR3 spans 14 amino acids. In nucleotides, the CDR3 is TGTGCCAGCAGCTTAGCACAGTTTAACACTGAAGCTTTCTTT. Residues: CASSLAQFNTEAFF.